These T cell receptor beta chains were read from a single sample in a study of T cell responses to AZD1222 COVID-19 vaccine. TCRdb's table, derived via immunoSEQ multiplex PCR, lists solely in-frame clones and lacks some. The data show about 220,000 clones, with about 93% seen just once and 0.95% to 1.1% held by the top ten. The source was peripheral blood, collected on day 0 of MenACWY control vaccination. The receptors were gathered from an adult in good health. Each CDR3 is given with its conserved first and last residue.

CDR3aa,len,v_gene,j_gene
CASSRSQEETQYF,13,TRBV18,TRBJ2-5
CASAPTGISGNTIYF,15,TRBV27,TRBJ1-3
CASSPGTGVRTYNSPLHF,18,TRBV3-1/TRBV3-2,TRBJ1-6
CASSQDRYQETQYF,14,TRBV7-9,TRBJ2-5
CSVADNRNQPQHF,13,TRBV29-1,TRBJ1-5
CASSELLGFSNQPQHF,16,TRBV6-1,TRBJ1-5
CAWIGTGGNTIYF,13,TRBV30,TRBJ1-3
CASRRGLGQPQHF,13,TRBV19,TRBJ1-5
CASSVTSGGAYNEQFF,16,TRBV2,TRBJ2-1
CASRHQDSWANEKLFF,16,TRBV11-2,TRBJ1-4
CASSRTGVTEAFF,13,TRBV19,TRBJ1-1
CASSLGAMNTEAFF,14,TRBV5-1,TRBJ1-1
CASSIGGGDYSNQPQHF,17,TRBV19,TRBJ1-5
CASIHPQRGGVF,12,TRBV28,TRBJ2-3
CASSLSTGGIEKLFF,15,TRBV7-2,TRBJ1-4
CASSPRQGADYGYTF,15,TRBV18,TRBJ1-2
CASSQQGSGNTIYF,14,TRBV3-1/TRBV3-2,TRBJ1-3
CASSFGETQYF,11,TRBV3-1/TRBV3-2,TRBJ2-5
CASTPDGTSSGNTIYF,16,TRBV6-6,TRBJ1-3
CASSLEGGLAAGTQYF,16,TRBV7-9,TRBJ2-3
CASTVGAGERDEQYF,15,TRBV3-1/TRBV3-2,TRBJ2-7
CASSQDLNVARQFF,14,TRBV4-1,TRBJ2-1
CASSPRVERGSYEQYF,16,TRBV19,TRBJ2-7
CASSSDDRVRAWRTEAFF,18,TRBV5-1,TRBJ1-1
CASSRGRQGQINYGYTF,17,TRBV4-1,TRBJ1-2
CASSSSGERDGYTF,14,TRBV2,TRBJ1-2
CASSTQGRDGYTF,13,TRBV7-2,TRBJ1-2
CASSTHGTGAYEQYF,15,TRBV13,TRBJ2-7
CASSLAPASYGYTF,14,TRBV5-1,TRBJ1-2
CASSLGQGPSEQYF,14,TRBV11-2,TRBJ2-7
CASQGQMQETQYF,13,TRBV12-3/TRBV12-4,TRBJ2-5
CATFSSKLFF,10,TRBV28,TRBJ1-4
CASSLTRDTPYNEQFF,16,TRBV7-3,TRBJ2-1
CATSRVGYTGGGNQPQHF,18,TRBV15,TRBJ1-5
CASSGGGGAPNEQFF,15,TRBV5-4,TRBJ2-1
CASSTGIANTEAFF,14,TRBV6-2/TRBV6-3,TRBJ1-1
CASSSTSGGYEQYF,14,TRBV7-2,TRBJ2-7
CSVEGRGNTEAFF,13,TRBV29-1,TRBJ1-1
CASSQDRSGSSYEQYF,16,TRBV4-1,TRBJ2-7
CASQGQRNQPQHF,13,TRBV6-6,TRBJ1-5
CASSWDRGGNQPQHF,15,TRBV6-5,TRBJ1-5
CASSQATRGAFNSPLHF,17,TRBV14,TRBJ1-6
CASSDRVKTPLHF,13,TRBV10-2,TRBJ1-6
CASSPYRTGGGYTF,14,TRBV7-2,TRBJ1-2
CASSFLGLKEGYNEQFF,17,TRBV6-2/TRBV6-3,TRBJ2-1
CATSDPSRSGSSYNEQFF,18,TRBV24-1,TRBJ2-1
CASSPGATNQPQHF,14,TRBV4-1,TRBJ1-5
CASSRVWEETQYF,13,TRBV6-5,TRBJ2-5
CASSLAGGNEQYF,13,TRBV11-3,TRBJ2-7
CASSQDEQGSEQYF,14,TRBV4-3,TRBJ2-7
CASSQDANRAYEQYF,15,TRBV4-3,TRBJ2-7
CASSADSNEKLFF,13,TRBV6-6,TRBJ1-4
CASSAGMTRQETQYF,15,TRBV9,TRBJ2-5
CASSSRGNVGKAYEQYF,17,TRBV7-2,TRBJ2-7
CATSGRGGELFF,12,TRBV24-1,TRBJ2-2
CASSYSTGEAFF,12,TRBV6-2/TRBV6-3,TRBJ1-1
CASSFGQGSETQYF,14,TRBV5-4,TRBJ2-5
CASSTGTDANTGELFF,16,TRBV5-1,TRBJ2-2
CASSPGLQETQYF,13,TRBV18,TRBJ2-5